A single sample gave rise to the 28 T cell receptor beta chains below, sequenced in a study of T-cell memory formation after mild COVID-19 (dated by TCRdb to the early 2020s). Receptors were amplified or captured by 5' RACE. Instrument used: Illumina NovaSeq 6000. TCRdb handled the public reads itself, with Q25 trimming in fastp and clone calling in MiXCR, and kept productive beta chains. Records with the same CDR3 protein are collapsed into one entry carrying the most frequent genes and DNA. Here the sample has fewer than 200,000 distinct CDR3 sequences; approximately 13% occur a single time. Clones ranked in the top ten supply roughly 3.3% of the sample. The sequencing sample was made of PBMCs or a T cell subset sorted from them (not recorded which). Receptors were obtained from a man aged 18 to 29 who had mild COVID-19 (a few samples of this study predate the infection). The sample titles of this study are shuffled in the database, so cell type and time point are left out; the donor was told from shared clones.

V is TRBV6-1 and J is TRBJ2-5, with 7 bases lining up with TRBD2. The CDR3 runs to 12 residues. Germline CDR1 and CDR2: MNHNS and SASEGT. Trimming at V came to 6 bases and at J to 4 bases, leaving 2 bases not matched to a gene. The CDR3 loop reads CASSWGGETQYF. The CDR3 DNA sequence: TGTGCCAGCAGCTGGGGGGGAGAGACCCAGTACTTC.

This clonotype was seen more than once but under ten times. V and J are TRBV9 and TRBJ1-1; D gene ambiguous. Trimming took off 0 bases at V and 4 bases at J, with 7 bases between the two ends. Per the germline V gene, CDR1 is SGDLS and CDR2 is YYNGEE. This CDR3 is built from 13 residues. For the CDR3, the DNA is TGTGCCAGCAGCGTAGAAAGTAGCACTGAAGCTTTCTTT. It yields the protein CASSVESSTEAFF.

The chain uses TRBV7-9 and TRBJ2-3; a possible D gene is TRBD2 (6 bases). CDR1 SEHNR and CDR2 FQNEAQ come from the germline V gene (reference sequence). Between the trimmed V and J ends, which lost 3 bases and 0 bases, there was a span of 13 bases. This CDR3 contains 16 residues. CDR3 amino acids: CASSLGEVFSTDTQYF. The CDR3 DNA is TGTGCCAGCAGCTTGGGGGAGGTATTCAGCACAGATACGCAGTATTTT. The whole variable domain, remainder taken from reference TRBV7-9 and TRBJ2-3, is DTGVSQNPRHKITKRGQNVTFRCDPISEHNRLYWYRQTLGQGPEFLTYFQNEAQLEKSRLLSDRFSAERPKGSFSTLEIQRTEQGDSAMYLCASSLGEVFSTDTQYFGPGTRLTVL.

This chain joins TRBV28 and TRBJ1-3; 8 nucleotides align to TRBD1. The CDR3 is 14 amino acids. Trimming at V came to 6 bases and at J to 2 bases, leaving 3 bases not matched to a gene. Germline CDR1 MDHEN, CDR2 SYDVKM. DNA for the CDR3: TGTGCCAGCAGACAGGGGGAGACTGGAAACACCATATATTTT. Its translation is CASRQGETGNTIYF.

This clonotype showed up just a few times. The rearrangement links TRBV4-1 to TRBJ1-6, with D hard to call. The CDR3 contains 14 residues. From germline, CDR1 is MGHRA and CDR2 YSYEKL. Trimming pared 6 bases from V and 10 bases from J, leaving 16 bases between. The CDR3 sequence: CASRPPGIESPLHF. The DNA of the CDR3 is TGCGCCAGCAGGCCCCCCGGGATAGAGTCACCCCTCCACTTT.

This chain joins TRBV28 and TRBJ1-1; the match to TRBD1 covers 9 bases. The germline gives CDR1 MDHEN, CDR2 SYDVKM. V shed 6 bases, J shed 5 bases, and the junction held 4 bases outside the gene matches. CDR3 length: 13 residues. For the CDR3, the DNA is TGTGCCAGCAGCCTAGGGACAGGGACTGAAGCTTTCTTT. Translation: CASSLGTGTEAFF.

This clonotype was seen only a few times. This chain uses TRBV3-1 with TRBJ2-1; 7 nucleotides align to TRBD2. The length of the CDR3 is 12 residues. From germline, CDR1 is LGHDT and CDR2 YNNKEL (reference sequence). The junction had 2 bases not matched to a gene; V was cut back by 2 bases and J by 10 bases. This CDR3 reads CASSQRAGEQFF. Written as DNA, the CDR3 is TGTGCCAGCAGCCAACGAGCGGGAGAGCAGTTCTTC.

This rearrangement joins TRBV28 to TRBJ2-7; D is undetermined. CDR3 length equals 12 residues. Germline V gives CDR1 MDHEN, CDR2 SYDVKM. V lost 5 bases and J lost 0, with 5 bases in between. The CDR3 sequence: CASSTPSYEQYV. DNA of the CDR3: TGTGCCAGCAGTACCCCCTCCTACGAGCAGTACGTC.

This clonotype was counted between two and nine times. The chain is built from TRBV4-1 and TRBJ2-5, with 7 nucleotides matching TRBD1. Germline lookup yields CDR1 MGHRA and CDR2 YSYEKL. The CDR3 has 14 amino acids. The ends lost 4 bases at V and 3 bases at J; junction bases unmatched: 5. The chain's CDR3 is CASSLQGSKETQYF. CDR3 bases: TGCGCCAGCAGCCTACAGGGGTCGAAAGAGACCCAGTACTTC.

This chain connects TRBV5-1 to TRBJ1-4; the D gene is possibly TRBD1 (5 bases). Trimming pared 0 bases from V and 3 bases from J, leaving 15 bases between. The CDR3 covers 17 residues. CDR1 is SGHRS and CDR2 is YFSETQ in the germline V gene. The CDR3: CASSLVLSQGANEKLFF. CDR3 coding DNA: TGCGCCAGCAGCTTGGTTCTGTCGCAGGGAGCTAATGAAAAACTGTTTTTT.

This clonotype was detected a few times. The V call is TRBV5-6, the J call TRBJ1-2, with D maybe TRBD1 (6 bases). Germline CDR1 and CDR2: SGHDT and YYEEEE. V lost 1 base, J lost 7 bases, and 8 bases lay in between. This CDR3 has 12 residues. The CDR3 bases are TGTGCCAGCAGCTTGCAGGGGTTTGGCTACACCTTC. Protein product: CASSLQGFGYTF.

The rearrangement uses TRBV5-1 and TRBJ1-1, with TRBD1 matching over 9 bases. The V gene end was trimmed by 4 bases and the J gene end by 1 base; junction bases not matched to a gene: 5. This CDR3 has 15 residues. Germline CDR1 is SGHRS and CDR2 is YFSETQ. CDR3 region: CASSQLTGGNTEAFF. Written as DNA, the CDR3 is TGCGCCAGCAGCCAGCTGACAGGGGGGAACACTGAAGCTTTCTTT.

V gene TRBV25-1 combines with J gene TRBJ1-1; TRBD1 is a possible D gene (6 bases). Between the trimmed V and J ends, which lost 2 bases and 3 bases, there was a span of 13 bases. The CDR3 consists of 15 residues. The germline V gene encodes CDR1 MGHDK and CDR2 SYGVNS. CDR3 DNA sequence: TGTGCCAGCAGTGAAATCTCTGGACAGCACACTGAAGCTTTCTTT. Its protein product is CASSEISGQHTEAFF.

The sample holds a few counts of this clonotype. CDR3 DNA: TGTGCCAGCAGCGTTACCGGGACCCCTAACACTGAAGCTTTCTTT. Its protein is CASSVTGTPNTEAFF. This chain joins TRBV7-3 and TRBJ1-1; possible D gene TRBD1, 5 bases. Germline CDR1 SGHTA, CDR2 FQGTGA. Deletions cut 5 bases from V and 2 bases from J, with 15 bases between. The CDR3 is made up of 15 amino acids.

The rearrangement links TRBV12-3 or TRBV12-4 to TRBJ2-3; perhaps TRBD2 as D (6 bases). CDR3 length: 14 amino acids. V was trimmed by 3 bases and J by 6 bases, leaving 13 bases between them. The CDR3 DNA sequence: TGTGCCAGCAGTTTGAGGAGGGGCTTGGATACGCAGTATTTT. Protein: CASSLRRGLDTQYF.

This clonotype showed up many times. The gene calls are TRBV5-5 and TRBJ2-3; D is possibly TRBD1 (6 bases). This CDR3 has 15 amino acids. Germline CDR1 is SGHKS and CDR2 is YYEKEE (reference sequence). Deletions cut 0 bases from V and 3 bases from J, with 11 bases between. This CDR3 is CASSLVQGQTDTQYF. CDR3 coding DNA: TGTGCCAGCAGCTTGGTACAGGGTCAGACAGATACGCAGTATTTT.

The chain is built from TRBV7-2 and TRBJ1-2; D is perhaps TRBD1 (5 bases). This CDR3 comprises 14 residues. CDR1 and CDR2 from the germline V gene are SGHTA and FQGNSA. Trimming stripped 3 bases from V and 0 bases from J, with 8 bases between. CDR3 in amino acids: CASSLDTTNYGYTF. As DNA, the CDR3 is TGTGCCAGCAGCTTGGACACAACTAACTATGGCTACACCTTC.

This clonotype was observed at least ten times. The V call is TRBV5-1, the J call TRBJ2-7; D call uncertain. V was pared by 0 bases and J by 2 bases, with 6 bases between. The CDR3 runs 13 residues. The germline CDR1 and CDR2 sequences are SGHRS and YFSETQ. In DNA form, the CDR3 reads TGCGCCAGCAGCTTGGAGGGAACCTACGAGCAGTACTTC. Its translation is CASSLEGTYEQYF.

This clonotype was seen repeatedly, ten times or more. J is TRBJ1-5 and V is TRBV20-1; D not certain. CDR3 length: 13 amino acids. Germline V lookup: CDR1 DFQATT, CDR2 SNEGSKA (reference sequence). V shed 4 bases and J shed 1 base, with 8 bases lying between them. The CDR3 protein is CSAIPDSNQPQHF. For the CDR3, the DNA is TGCAGTGCTATTCCAGACAGCAATCAGCCCCAGCATTTT.

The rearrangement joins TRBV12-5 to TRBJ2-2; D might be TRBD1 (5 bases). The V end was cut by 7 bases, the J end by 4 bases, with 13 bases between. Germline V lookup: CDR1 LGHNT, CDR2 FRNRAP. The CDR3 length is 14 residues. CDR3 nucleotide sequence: TGTGCTAGTGCCAACAGGAGAGGCACCGGGGAGCTGTTTTTT. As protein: CASANRRGTGELFF.

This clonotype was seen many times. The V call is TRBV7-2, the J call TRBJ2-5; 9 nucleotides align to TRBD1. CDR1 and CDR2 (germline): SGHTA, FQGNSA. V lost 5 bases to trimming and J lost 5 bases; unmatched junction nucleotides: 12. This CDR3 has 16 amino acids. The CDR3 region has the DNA TGTGCCAGCAGCAGAGGGACAGGGTATCAGGGTGAGACCCAGTACTTC. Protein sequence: CASSRGTGYQGETQYF.

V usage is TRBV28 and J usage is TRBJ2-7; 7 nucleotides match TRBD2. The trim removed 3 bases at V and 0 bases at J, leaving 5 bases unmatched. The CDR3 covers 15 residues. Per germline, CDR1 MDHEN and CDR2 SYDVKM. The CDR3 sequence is CASSFGGESSYEQYV. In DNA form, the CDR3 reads TGTGCCAGCAGTTTTGGGGGGGAAAGCTCCTACGAGCAGTACGTC.

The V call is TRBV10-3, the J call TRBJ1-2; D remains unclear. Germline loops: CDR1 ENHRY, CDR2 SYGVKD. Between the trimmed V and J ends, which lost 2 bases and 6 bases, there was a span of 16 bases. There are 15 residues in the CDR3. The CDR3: CAISEGDFVGNGYTF. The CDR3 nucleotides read TGTGCCATCAGTGAGGGTGATTTCGTGGGGAATGGCTACACCTTC.

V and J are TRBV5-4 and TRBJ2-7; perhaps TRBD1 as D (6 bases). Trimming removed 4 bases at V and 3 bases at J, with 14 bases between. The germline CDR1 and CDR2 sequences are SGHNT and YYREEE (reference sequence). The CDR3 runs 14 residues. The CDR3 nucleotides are TGTGCCAGCAGCCTGGGCCTACAGGGCTACGAGCAGTACTTC. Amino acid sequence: CASSLGLQGYEQYF.

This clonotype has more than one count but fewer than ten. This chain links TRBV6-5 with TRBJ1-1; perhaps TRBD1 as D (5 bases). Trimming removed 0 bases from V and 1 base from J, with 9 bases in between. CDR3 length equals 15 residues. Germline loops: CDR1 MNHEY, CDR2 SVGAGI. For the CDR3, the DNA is TGTGCCAGCAGTTACTCGAGGGGACCGAACACTGAAGCTTTCTTT. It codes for CASSYSRGPNTEAFF.

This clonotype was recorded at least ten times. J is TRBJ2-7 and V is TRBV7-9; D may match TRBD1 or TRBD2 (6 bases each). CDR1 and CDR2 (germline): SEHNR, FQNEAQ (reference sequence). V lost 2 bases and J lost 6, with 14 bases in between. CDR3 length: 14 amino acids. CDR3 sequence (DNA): TGTGCCAGCAGCTTAATCGGAGGGGGTACCGAGCAGTACGTC. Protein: CASSLIGGGTEQYV.

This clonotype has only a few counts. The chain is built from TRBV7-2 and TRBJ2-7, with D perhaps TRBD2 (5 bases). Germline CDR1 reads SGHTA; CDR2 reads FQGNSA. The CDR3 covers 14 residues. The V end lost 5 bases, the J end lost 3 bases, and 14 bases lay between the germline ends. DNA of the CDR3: TGTGCCAGCAGCACCGGACTTTTCGACTACGAGCAGTACTTC. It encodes CASSTGLFDYEQYF.

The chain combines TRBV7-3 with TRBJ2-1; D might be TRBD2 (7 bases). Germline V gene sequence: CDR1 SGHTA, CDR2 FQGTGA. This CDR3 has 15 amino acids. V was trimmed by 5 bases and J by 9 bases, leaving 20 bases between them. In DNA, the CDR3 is TGTGCCAGCAGCCCCCGGCGGGGGCCAAGCGGTGAGCAGTTCTTC. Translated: CASSPRRGPSGEQFF.